This TCR beta chain stems from a study of blood T cells in healthy people across ages. Combining a sample-barcoded 5' primer with a J-beta primer mix, a second PCR ran for roughly 6 to 12 cycles. TCRdb re-derived calls from the 5' RACE reads in MiXCR, one entry per CDR3 protein. The sample has some 760,000 distinct CDR3 sequences, roughly 25% seen once; the top ten hold under 9.5%. The CDR3 runs to 15 residues. CDR1 ENHRY and CDR2 SYGVKD come from the germline V gene. V lost 0 bases and J lost 4, with 12 bases in between. This sample was shared with a second study, whose subject was T cells of mothers and their children.

The sequence was obtained from a boy between 10 and 17 years old in good health. The sequencing input was blood. The chain links TRBV10-3 to TRBJ1-1; D is perhaps TRBD1 (6 bases). CDR3 bases: TGTGCCATCAGTGAGTCGGAGGGGGGAGGCACTGAAGCTTTCTTT. Its protein is CAISESEGGGTEAFF.